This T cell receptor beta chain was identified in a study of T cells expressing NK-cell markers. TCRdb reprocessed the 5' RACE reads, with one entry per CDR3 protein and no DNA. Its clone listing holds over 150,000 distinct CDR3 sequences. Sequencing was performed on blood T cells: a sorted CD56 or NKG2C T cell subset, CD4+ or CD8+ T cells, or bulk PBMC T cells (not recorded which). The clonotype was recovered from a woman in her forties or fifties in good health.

This CDR3 is CASSTLARSTGELFF. The chain links TRBV13 to TRBJ2-2; TCRdb's D gene call, TRBD2, goes unchecked for lack of DNA. CDR1 and CDR2 (germline): PRHDT, FYEKMQ (reference sequence). CDR3 size: 15 residues.